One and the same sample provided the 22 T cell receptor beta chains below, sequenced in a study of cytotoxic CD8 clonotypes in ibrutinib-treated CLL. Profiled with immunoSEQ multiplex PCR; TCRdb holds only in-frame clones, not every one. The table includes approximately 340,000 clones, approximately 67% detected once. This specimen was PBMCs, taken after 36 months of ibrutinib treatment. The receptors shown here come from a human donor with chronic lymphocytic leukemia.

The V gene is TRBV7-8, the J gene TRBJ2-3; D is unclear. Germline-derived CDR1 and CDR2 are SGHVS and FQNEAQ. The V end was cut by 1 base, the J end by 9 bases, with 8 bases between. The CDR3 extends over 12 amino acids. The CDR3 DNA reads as TGTGCCAGCAGCTTAGTGCGTGGAACGCAGTATTTT. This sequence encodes CASSLVRGTQYF.

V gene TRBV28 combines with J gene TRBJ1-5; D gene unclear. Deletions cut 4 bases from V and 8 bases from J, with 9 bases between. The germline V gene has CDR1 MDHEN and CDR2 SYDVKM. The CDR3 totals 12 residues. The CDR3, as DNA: TGTGCCAGCAGTTCAAAAGGTGAGCCCCAGCATTTT. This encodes CASSSKGEPQHF.

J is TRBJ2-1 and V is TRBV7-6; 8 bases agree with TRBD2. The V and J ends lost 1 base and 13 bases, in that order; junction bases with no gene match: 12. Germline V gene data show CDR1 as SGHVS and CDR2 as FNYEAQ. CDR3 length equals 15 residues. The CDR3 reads CASSLGGLLAEIQFF. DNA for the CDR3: TGTGCCAGCAGCTTAGGGGGTCTACTAGCGGAGATTCAGTTCTTC. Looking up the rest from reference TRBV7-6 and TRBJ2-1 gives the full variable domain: GAGVSQSPRYKVTKRGQDVALRCDPISGHVSLYWYRQALGQGPEFLTYFNYEAQQDKSGLPNDRFSAERPEGSISTLTIQRTEQRDSAMYRCASSLGGLLAEIQFFGPGTRLTVL.

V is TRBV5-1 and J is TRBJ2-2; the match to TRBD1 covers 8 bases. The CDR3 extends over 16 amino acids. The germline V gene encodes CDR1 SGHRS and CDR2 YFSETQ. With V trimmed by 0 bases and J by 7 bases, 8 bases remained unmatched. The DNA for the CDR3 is TGCGCCAGCAGCTTGGGGACAGGGATTATCGACGGGGAGCTGTTTTTT. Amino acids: CASSLGTGIIDGELFF.

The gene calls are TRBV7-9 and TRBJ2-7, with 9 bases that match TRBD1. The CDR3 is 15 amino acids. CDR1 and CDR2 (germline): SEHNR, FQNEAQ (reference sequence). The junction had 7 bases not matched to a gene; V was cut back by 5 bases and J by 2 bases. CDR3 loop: CASSGRDRDPYEQYF. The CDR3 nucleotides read TGTGCCAGCAGCGGCCGGGACAGGGACCCCTACGAGCAGTACTTC.

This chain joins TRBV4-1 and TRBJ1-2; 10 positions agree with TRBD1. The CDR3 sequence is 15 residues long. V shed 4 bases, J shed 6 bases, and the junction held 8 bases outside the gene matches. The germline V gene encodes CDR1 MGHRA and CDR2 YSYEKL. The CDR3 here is CASSRFWGQGHGYTF. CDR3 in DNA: TGCGCCAGCAGCCGTTTTTGGGGACAGGGGCATGGCTACACCTTC.

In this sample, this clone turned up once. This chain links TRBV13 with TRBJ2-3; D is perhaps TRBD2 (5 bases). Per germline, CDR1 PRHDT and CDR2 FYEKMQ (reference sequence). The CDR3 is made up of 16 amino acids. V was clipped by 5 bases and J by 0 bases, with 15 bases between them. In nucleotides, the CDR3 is TGTGCCAGCAGCCACGGACCCGGGGTGAGCACAGATACGCAGTATTTT. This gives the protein CASSHGPGVSTDTQYF.

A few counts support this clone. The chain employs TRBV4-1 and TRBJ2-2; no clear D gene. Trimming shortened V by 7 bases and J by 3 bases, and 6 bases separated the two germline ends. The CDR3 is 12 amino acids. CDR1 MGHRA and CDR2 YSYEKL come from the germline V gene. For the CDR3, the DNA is TGCGCCAGCATGGGTTACACCGGGGAGCTGTTTTTT. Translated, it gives CASMGYTGELFF.

The CDR3 DNA reads as TGTGCCAGCAGTTTAAAGGGGGCGATGCCGAACATTCAGTACTTC. As protein: CASSLKGAMPNIQYF. The chain links TRBV27 to TRBJ2-4; TRBD1 matches 7 bases. Trimming took 2 bases from V and 7 from J; bases not matched to a gene: 8. The CDR3 totals 15 residues. Germline CDR1 reads MNHEY; CDR2 reads SMNVEV (reference sequence).

The CDR3 bases are TGTGCCAGTAGCACTAGCGGGAGGGGTAATGAGCAGTTCTTC. Translation: CASSTSGRGNEQFF. The chain is built from TRBV19 and TRBJ2-1; 13 nucleotides match TRBD2. V gave up 6 bases and J gave up 7 bases; unmatched junction bases: 3. This CDR3 spans 14 amino acids. Germline V lookup: CDR1 LNHDA, CDR2 SQIVND (reference sequence).

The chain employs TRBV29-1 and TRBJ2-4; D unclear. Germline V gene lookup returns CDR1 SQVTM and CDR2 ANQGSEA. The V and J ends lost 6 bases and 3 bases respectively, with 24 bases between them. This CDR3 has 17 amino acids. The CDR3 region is CSVLRYNRGASKNIQYF. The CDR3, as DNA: TGCAGCGTACTACGTTACAACCGAGGAGCGAGCAAAAACATTCAGTACTTC.

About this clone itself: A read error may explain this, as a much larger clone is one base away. The CDR3 protein is CASSFTDTQYF. CDR3 sequence (DNA): TGTGCCAGCAGCTTTACAGATACGCAGTATTTT. This chain connects TRBV5-4 to TRBJ2-3; D unclear. CDR1 and CDR2 from the germline V gene are SGHNT and YYREEE (reference sequence). This CDR3 spans 11 amino acids. Trimming left V 2 bases short and J 3 bases short, with 1 base between.

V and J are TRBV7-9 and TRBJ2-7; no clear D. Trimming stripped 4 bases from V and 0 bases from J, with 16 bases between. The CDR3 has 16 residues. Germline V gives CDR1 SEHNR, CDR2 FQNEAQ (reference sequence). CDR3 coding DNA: TGTGCCAGCAGCTATGTCCTCGGACCCGACTCCTACGAGCAGTACTTC. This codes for CASSYVLGPDSYEQYF.

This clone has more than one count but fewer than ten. DNA for the CDR3: TGTGCCAGCAGCTTCCCCCCTCGGCACATGAACACTGAAGCTTTCTTT. This codes for CASSFPPRHMNTEAFF. The J gene is TRBJ1-1, the V gene TRBV11-2; no firm D call. Germline CDR1 reads SGHAT; CDR2 reads FQNNGV. V lost 3 bases and J 0 bases, leaving 14 bases between the germline ends. This CDR3 has 16 residues.

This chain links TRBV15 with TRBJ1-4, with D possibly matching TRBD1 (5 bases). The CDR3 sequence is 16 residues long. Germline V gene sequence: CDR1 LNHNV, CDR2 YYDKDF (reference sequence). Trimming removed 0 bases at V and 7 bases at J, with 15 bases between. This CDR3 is CATSRDLAGRGEKLFF. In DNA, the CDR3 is TGTGCCACCAGCAGAGATCTGGCAGGGAGGGGTGAAAAACTGTTTTTT.

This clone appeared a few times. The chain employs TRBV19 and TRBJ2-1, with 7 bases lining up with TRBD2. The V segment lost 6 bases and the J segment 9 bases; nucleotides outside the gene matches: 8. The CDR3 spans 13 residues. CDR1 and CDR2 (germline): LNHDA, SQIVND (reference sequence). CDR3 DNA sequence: TGTGCCAGTAGGGGCGGGGGTCTAGGTGAGCAGTTCTTC. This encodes CASRGGGLGEQFF.

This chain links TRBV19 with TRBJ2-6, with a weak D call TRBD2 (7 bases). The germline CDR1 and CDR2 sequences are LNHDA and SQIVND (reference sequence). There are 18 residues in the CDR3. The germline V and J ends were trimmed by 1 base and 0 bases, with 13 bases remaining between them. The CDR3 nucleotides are TGTGCCAGTAGTATAGCCCTCGGGGGGCTCTCTGGGGCCAACGTCCTGACTTTC. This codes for CASSIALGGLSGANVLTF.

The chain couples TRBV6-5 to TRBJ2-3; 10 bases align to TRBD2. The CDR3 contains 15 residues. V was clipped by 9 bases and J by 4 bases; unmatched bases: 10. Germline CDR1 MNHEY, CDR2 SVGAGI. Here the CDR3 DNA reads TGTGCCAGTGGCGGGCTAGCGGGAGCCGCAGATACGCAGTATTTT. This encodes CASGGLAGAADTQYF.

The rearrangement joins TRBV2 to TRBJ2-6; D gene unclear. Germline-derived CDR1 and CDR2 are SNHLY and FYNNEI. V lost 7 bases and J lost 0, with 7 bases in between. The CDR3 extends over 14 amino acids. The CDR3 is CASNGRSGANVLTF. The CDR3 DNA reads TGTGCCAGCAACGGTCGCTCTGGGGCCAACGTCCTGACTTTC.

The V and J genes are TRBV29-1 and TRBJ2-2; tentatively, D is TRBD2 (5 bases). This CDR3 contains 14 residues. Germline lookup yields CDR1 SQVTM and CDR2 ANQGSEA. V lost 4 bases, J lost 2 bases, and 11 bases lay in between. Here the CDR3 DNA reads TGCAGCGTTGCGAGGACTCCTAACACCGGGGAGCTGTTTTTT. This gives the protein CSVARTPNTGELFF.

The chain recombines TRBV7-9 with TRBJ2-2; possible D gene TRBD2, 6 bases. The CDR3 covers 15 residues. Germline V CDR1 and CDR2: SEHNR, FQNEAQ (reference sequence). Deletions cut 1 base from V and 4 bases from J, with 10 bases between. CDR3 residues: CASSLEGGVTGELFF. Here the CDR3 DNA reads TGTGCCAGCAGCTTAGAAGGCGGGGTCACCGGGGAGCTGTTTTTT.

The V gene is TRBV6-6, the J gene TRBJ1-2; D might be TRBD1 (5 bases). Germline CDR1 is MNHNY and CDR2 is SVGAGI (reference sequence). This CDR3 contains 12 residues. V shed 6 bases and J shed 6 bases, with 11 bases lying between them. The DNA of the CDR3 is TGTGCCAGCAGCCCCGGAGGGGATGGCTACACCTTC. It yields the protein CASSPGGDGYTF.